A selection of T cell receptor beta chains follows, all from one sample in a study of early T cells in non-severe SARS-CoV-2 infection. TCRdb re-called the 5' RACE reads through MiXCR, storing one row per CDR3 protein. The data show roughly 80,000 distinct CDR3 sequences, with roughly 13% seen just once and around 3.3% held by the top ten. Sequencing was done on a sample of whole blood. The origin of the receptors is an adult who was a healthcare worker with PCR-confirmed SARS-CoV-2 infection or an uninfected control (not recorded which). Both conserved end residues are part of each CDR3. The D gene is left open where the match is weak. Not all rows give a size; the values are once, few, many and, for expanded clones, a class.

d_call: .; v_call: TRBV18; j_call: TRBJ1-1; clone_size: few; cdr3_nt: TGTGCCAGCTCACCCTCAGAAAACACTGAAGCTTTCTTT; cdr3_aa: CASSPSENTEAFF
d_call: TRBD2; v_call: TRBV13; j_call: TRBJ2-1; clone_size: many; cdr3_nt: TGTGCCAGCAGCCAAGGACTAGCGGGGGAAGGCAATGAGCAGTTCTTC; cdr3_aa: CASSQGLAGEGNEQFF
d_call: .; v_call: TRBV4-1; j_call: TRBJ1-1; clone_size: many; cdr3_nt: TGCGCCAGCAGCCAAGATATTCCAGGCGTGAACACTGAAGCTTTCTTT; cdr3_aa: CASSQDIPGVNTEAFF
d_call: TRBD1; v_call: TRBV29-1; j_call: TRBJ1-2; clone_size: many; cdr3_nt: TGCAGCGTTGAAGCGAGCCGACAGGGGATTCTCAACTATGGCTACACCTTC; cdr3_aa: CSVEASRQGILNYGYTF
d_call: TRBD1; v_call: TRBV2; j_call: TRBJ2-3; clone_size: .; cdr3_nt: TGTGCCAGCAGGCCGGGACAGAGGAAAGATACGCAGTATTTT; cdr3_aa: CASRPGQRKDTQYF
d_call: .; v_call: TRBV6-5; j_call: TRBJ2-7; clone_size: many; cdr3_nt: TGTGCCAGCAGTTACCAGGCAAACTCCTACGAGCAGTACTTC; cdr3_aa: CASSYQANSYEQYF
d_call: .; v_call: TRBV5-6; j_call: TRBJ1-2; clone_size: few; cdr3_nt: TGTGCCAGCAGCTGGGCCCCAGGGGCTCCCGGCTACACCTTC; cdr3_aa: CASSWAPGAPGYTF
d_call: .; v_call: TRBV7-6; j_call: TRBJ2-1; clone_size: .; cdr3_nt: TGTGCCAGCAGCCGGACTGGATCGAGCTCCTACAATGAGCAGTTCTTC; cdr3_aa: CASSRTGSSSYNEQFF
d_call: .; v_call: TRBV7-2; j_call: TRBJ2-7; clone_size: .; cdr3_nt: TGTGCCAGCAGCTTAGGAGGATATCAGAACGAGCAGTACTTC; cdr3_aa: CASSLGGYQNEQYF
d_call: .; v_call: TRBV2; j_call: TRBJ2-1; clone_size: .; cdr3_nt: TGTGCCAGCAGTTCCTTCGAACGATACAATGAGCAGTTCTTC; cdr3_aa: CASSSFERYNEQFF
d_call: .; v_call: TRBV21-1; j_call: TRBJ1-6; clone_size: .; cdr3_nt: TGTGCCAGCAGCAAAATCGGGAATTCACCCCTCCACTTT; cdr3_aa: CASSKIGNSPLHF
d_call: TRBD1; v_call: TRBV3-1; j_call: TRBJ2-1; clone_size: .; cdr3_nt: TGTGCCAGCAGCCAAACAGGGGGGAATGAGCAGTTCTTC; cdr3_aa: CASSQTGGNEQFF
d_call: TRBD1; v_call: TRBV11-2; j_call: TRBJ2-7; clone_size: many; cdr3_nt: TGTGCCAGCAGCGGACCCGGGACAGAGAACTTC; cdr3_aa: CASSGPGTENF
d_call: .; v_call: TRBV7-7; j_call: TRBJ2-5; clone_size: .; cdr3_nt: TGTGCTAGCAGCTCTAGTGGTGAGACCCAGTACTTC; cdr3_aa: CASSSSGETQYF
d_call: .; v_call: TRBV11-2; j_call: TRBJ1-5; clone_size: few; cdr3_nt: TGTGCCAGCAGCATCGGGGGTCCGAATCAGCCCCAGCATTTT; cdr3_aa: CASSIGGPNQPQHF
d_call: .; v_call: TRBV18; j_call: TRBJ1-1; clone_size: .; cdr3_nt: TGTGCCAGCTCACCCCCCTCGGGGGGATACACTGAAGCTTTCTTT; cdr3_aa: CASSPPSGGYTEAFF
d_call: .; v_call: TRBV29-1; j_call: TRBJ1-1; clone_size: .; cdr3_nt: TGCAGCGCTACGGGACGGCTGAACACTGAAGCTTTCTTT; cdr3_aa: CSATGRLNTEAFF
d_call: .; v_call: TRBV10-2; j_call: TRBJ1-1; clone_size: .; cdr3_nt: TGCGCCAGCCGGGACCGGTGGAACACTGAAGCTTTCTTT; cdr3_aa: CASRDRWNTEAFF
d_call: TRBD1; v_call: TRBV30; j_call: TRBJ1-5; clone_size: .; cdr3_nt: TGTGCCTGGAGTCTCACAGGGGAAAAGCCCCAGCATTTT; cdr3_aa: CAWSLTGEKPQHF
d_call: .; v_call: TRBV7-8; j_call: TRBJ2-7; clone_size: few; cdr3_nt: TGTGCCAGCAGGGACAGAGTGTCCTACGAGCAGTACTTC; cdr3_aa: CASRDRVSYEQYF
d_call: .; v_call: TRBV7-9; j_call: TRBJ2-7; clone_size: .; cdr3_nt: TGTGCCAGCAGCTCAGGCGGTCAATCCTACGAGCAGTACTTC; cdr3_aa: CASSSGGQSYEQYF
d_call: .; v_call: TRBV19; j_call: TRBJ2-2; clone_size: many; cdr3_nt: TGTGCCAGTAGTTTTACAGGTGCCACCGGGGAGCTGTTTTTT; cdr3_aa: CASSFTGATGELFF
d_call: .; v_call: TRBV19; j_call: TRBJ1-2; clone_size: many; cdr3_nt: TGTGCCAGTAGTATACAGGCAGGGGACTATGGCTACACCTTC; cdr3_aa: CASSIQAGDYGYTF
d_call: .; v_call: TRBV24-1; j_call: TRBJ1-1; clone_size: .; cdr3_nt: TGTGCCACCAGTGCCGTGTGGGGGGGTGAAGCTTTCTTT; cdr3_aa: CATSAVWGGEAFF
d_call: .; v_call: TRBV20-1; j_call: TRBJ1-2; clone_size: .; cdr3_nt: TGCAGTACGGCAACTTCATGGGGCTACACCTTC; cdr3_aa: CSTATSWGYTF
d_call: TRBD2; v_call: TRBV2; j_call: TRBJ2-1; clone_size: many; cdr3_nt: TGTGCCAGCACCAACGGGCTAGCGGGGGGTAGTGAGCAGTTCTTC; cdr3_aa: CASTNGLAGGSEQFF
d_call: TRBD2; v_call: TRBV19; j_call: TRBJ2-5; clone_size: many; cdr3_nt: TGTGCCTCCTTTCCGGGGGGCGGGAGGCCCCTTACGGGACCAGAGACCCAGTACTTC; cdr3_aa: CASFPGGGRPLTGPETQYF
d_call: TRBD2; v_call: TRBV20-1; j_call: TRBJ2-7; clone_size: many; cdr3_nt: TGCAGTGCTAGTACTAGCGATACCTACGAGCAGTACTTC; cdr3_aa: CSASTSDTYEQYF
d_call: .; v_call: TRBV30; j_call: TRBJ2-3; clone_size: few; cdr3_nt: TGTGCCTGGAGCAGTAGCACAGATACGCAGTATTTT; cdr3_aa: CAWSSSTDTQYF
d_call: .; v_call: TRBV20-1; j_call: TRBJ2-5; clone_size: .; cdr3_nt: TGCAGTGCTAGCGATACTAGGAAGACCCAGTACTTC; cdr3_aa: CSASDTRKTQYF